These 10 T cell receptor beta chains came from one sample sequenced in a study of CD8 T cells in ankylosing spondylitis. MiXCR was run by TCRdb on the 5' RACE reads, yielding one entry per CDR3 protein. The table includes about 96,000 distinct CDR3 sequences, 8.5% to 9% detected once. Sequencing was performed on blood, either unsorted or a sorted T cell fraction (not recorded which). Source of these receptors: a male donor with ankylosing spondylitis or in good health (not recorded which).

This clonotype was recorded at least ten times. The rearrangement uses TRBV12-3 or TRBV12-4 and TRBJ2-3; the D is unclear. V lost 7 bases and J lost 6, with 14 bases in between. The CDR3 is 13 residues long. Written as DNA, the CDR3 is TGTGCCAGCACTTTTCGGAGTCGCGATACGCAGTATTTT. This gives the protein CASTFRSRDTQYF.

This clonotype appeared many times. CDR3 DNA: TGTGCCAGCAGTTTTTCGGGCGGCTACGAGCAGTACTTC. This translates into CASSFSGGYEQYF. This rearrangement joins TRBV12-3 or TRBV12-4 to TRBJ2-7; D not resolved. This CDR3 spans 13 amino acids. V dropped 3 bases and J dropped 3 bases, with 9 bases sitting between them.

In its sample, this clonotype ranks as medium-sized. The genes are TRBV12-3 or TRBV12-4 and TRBJ2-5; D remains unclear. V was clipped by 3 bases and J by 5 bases, with 4 bases between them. This CDR3 region has 11 residues. In nucleotides, the CDR3 is TGTGCCAGCAGTTTCGGGGAGACCCAGTACTTC. This sequence encodes CASSFGETQYF.

This clonotype has at least ten counts. This chain joins TRBV5-8 and TRBJ2-5; TRBD1 might be the D (7 bases). CDR1 is SGHTS and CDR2 is YDEGEE in the germline V gene. There are 14 residues in the CDR3. The ends were cut back, 4 bases at V and 5 bases at J, with 15 bases in the middle. The CDR3: CASSPRLGGETQYF. DNA of the CDR3: TGTGCCAGCAGCCCACGACTAGGGGGCGAGACCCAGTACTTC.

This clonotype was recorded at least ten times. The V gene is TRBV20-1, the J gene TRBJ1-6; D gene unclear. The CDR3 loop spans 16 amino acids. Germline-derived CDR1 and CDR2 are DFQATT and SNEGSKA (reference sequence). The germline V and J ends were trimmed by 0 bases and 0 bases, with 9 bases remaining between them. In DNA form, the CDR3 reads TGCAGTGCTAGAGAAAGGGATCTCTCCTATAATTCACCCCTCCACTTT. Protein: CSARERDLSYNSPLHF.

This clonotype was detected many times. The chain carries TRBV24-1 and TRBJ2-7; D may be TRBD1 (6 bases). CDR1 is KGHDR, CDR2 SFDVKD, per germline. The CDR3 length is 15 residues. Deletions cut 4 bases from V and 3 bases from J, with 15 bases between. CDR3 nucleotide sequence: TGTGCCACCAGTGACCGCGGACAGAGTCACTACGAGCAGTACTTC. Translating it yields CATSDRGQSHYEQYF.

This clonotype was seen repeatedly, ten times or more. This rearrangement joins TRBV13 to TRBJ2-7; 11 bases align to TRBD1. V dropped 5 bases and J dropped 3; count of bases not matched to a gene: 9. CDR3 size: 16 residues. In germline, CDR1 is PRHDT, CDR2 FYEKMQ (reference sequence). The CDR3 spells CASSPGTGGRVYEQYF. The CDR3 region has the DNA TGTGCCAGCAGCCCGGGGACAGGGGGTCGTGTCTACGAGCAGTACTTC.

This clonotype was seen ten or more times. The V gene is TRBV29-1, the J gene TRBJ2-4, with 11 bases aligning to TRBD1. The CDR3 consists of 14 residues. With 2 bases clipped from V and 7 bases from J, the junction kept 4 bases outside the gene matches. Germline CDR1 and CDR2: SQVTM and ANQGSEA. CDR3 sequence: CSVEPGTGGNIQYF. The CDR3 DNA reads as TGCAGCGTTGAACCCGGGACAGGGGGGAACATTCAGTACTTC.

The chain has TRBV3-1 and TRBJ2-1, with 11 bases that match TRBD2. This CDR3 region has 17 residues. Trimming took 4 bases from V and 6 from J; bases not matched to a gene: 11. Per the germline V gene, CDR1 is LGHDT and CDR2 is YNNKEL (reference sequence). The CDR3 reads CASSLTSGALPPNEQFF. Here the CDR3 DNA reads TGTGCCAGCAGCCTGACTAGCGGGGCCCTACCCCCCAATGAGCAGTTCTTC.

In its sample, this clonotype was seen many times. The rearrangement uses TRBV2 and TRBJ2-5; possible D gene TRBD2, 5 bases. There are 14 residues in the CDR3. Germline CDR1 reads SNHLY; CDR2 reads FYNNEI. Trimming shortened V by 4 bases and J by 2 bases, and 11 bases separated the two germline ends. The CDR3 DNA sequence: TGTGCCAGCAGTGTTTGGAGGACTCAAGAGACCCAGTACTTC. The encoded protein is CASSVWRTQETQYF.